A single sample gave rise to the 12 T cell receptor beta chains below, sequenced in a study of blood T cell repertoires in COVID-19 (TCRdb year 2020). Library preparation was by the immunoSEQ multiplex PCR assay. The source is immuneACCESS, and TCRdb retained only in-frame sequences with V and J called. Part of the clones is not carried over; for the studies checked, unresolved V genes explain less than half of this, and the remainder is unexplained. The sample yields more than 60,000 clones; roughly 82% were counted once. The ten largest account for 8% to 13% of the sample. The sequenced sample was peripheral blood. These receptors came from a man aged 60 to 75 with acute or convalescent COVID-19.

The CDR3 nucleotides are TGTGCCAGCAGTGAGGACAGGGGGAGCGGGGAGCTGTTTTTT. Translating it yields CASSEDRGSGELFF. The chain employs TRBV2 and TRBJ2-2; 10 bases are shared with TRBD1. The junction had 2 bases not matched to a gene; V was cut back by 3 bases and J by 7 bases. Germline lookup yields CDR1 SNHLY and CDR2 FYNNEI. The CDR3 length is 14 residues.

This chain connects TRBV4-1 to TRBJ1-4, with D hard to call. The CDR3 sequence is 15 residues long. The V gene lost 1 base and the J gene lost 6 bases, with 12 bases spanning the gap. In germline, CDR1 is MGHRA, CDR2 YSYEKL. The CDR3 region has the DNA TGCGCCAGCAGCCAAGGGAGAGACGTCCATGAAAAACTGTTTTTT. Its protein product is CASSQGRDVHEKLFF.

The V and J genes are TRBV9 and TRBJ1-3, with D unresolved. CDR1 is SGDLS and CDR2 is YYNGEE in the germline V gene. The CDR3 length is 15 residues. V was cut by 0 bases and J by 3 bases, with 10 bases left in between. The CDR3 coding sequence is TGTGCCAGCAGCGTAGACGGCGGGAATGGAAACACCATATATTTT. It translates to CASSVDGGNGNTIYF.

The V and J genes are TRBV28 and TRBJ1-1, with unresolved D. Deletions cut 6 bases from V and 2 bases from J, with 13 bases between. CDR1 and CDR2 (germline): MDHEN, SYDVKM. The CDR3 length is 14 residues. DNA of the CDR3: TGTGCCAGCAGAAGTGGCACGATTAACACTGAAGCTTTCTTT. It is translated as CASRSGTINTEAFF.

CDR3 nucleotide sequence: TGTGCCAGCAAGGCGGGGCCAGTACTGAATGCTTTCTTT. Translated, it gives CASKAGPVLNAFF. The chain joins TRBV12-3 or TRBV12-4 to TRBJ1-1; tentatively, D is TRBD1 (5 bases). V dropped 7 bases and J dropped 11 bases, with 20 bases sitting between them. The CDR3 covers 13 residues.

The V and J genes are TRBV18 and TRBJ2-1; 11 bases are shared with TRBD1. CDR1 and CDR2 (germline): KGHSH, LQKENI. The CDR3 has 16 amino acids. With 3 bases clipped from V and 14 bases from J, the junction kept 15 bases outside the gene matches. CDR3 in DNA: TGTGCCAGCTCACCGACTGGACAGGGGGCCCCTCCGCCGGAGTTCTTC. This encodes CASSPTGQGAPPPEFF.

V is TRBV5-1 and J is TRBJ2-5, with 7 bases aligning to TRBD2. Germline trimming cut 0 bases from V and 4 bases from J; bases unmatched to any gene: 9. Germline V gene data show CDR1 as SGHRS and CDR2 as YFSETQ. The CDR3 runs 16 residues. In nucleotides, the CDR3 is TGCGCCAGCAGCTTGGGTGTAGGGCTAGCGGTAGAGACCCAGTACTTC. This sequence encodes CASSLGVGLAVETQYF.

V and J are TRBV5-1 and TRBJ2-1, with D maybe TRBD2 (6 bases). Germline assignment: CDR1 SGHRS and CDR2 YFSETQ. This CDR3 is built from 14 residues. Between the trimmed V and J ends, which lost 5 bases and 6 bases, there was a span of 15 bases. Written as DNA, the CDR3 is TGCGCCAGCAGATTTTCGCGGGACTTCAATGAGCAGTTCTTC. It is translated as CASRFSRDFNEQFF.

The chain joins TRBV9 to TRBJ2-5; TRBD2 matches 9 bases. CDR1 and CDR2 (germline): SGDLS, YYNGEE. The V and J ends lost 8 bases and 3 bases, in that order; junction bases with no gene match: 8. This CDR3 comprises 14 residues. CDR3 in DNA: TGTGCCAGGGGGATGGCTAGCGGGGAAGAGACCCAGTACTTC. Amino acid sequence: CARGMASGEETQYF.

V usage is TRBV24-1 and J usage is TRBJ2-2; D gene uncertain. This CDR3 is 11 amino acids long. V was pared by 9 bases and J by 4 bases, with 5 bases between. Germline V gene lookup returns CDR1 KGHDR and CDR2 SFDVKD. The CDR3 reads CATSSTGELFF. The CDR3, as DNA: TGTGCCACCTCCTCCACCGGGGAGCTGTTTTTT.

The gene calls are TRBV5-1 and TRBJ2-5; 8 bases are shared with TRBD2. CDR3 length: 15 amino acids. The V and J ends lost 4 bases and 1 base, in that order; junction bases with no gene match: 6. Germline V CDR1 and CDR2: SGHRS, YFSETQ. CDR3 DNA sequence: TGCGCCAGCAGCCCGAGGACTAGCAGCCAAGAGACCCAGTACTTC. Its translation is CASSPRTSSQETQYF.

V gene TRBV2 combines with J gene TRBJ1-6, with D unresolved. CDR3 length: 12 amino acids. The V end lost 8 bases, the J end lost 7 bases, and 9 bases lay between the germline ends. The germline CDR1 and CDR2 sequences are SNHLY and FYNNEI. The CDR3 region has the DNA TGTGCCAGCGGTAGCGAGAATTCACCCCTCCACTTT. Translating gives CASGSENSPLHF. Filled out from reference TRBV2 and TRBJ1-6, the complete variable domain reads EPEVTQTPSHQVTQMGQEVILRCVPISNHLYFYWYRQILGQKVEFLVSFYNNEISEKSEIFDDQFSVERPDGSNFTLKIRSTKLEDSAMYFCASGSENSPLHFGNGTRLTVT.